This is a list of T cell receptor beta chains from one sample in a study of cytomegalovirus exposure and HLA in healthy donors. Clones were read by immunoSEQ multiplex PCR, and TCRdb kept only the in-frame ones, dropping some. The sample lists about 270,000 clones; about 86% were seen once. The sample taken for sequencing was PBMCs. All receptors derive from a woman aged 18-29 years in good health and CMV-seronegative. The CDR3 runs from the conserved cysteine through the conserved F or W. D genes are given only for firm matches. Some rows have no size entry. The others give once, few or many, or a class for an expanded clone.

v_call	cdr3_length	d_call	j_call	clone_size	cdr3_aa	cdr3_nt
TRBV13	16	-	TRBJ1-5	-	CASSSHGVGSNQPQHF	TGTGCCAGCAGCTCCCACGGGGTAGGTAGCAATCAGCCCCAGCATTTT
TRBV6-5	15	-	TRBJ1-2	few	CASSQRAATNYGYTF	TGTGCCAGCTCCCAGCGGGCAGCTACTAACTATGGCTACACCTTC
TRBV6-5	15	-	TRBJ2-1	-	CASSYSPGQQGEQFF	TGTGCCAGCAGTTACTCTCCGGGACAACAAGGTGAGCAGTTCTTC
TRBV7-6	15	-	TRBJ2-2	-	CASSLLTWATGELFF	TGTGCCAGCAGCTTATTGACCTGGGCCACCGGGGAGCTGTTTTTT
TRBV9	14	TRBD1	TRBJ2-7	-	CASSVGGQAYEQYF	TGTGCCAGCAGCGTAGGGGGACAGGCCTACGAGCAGTACTTC
TRBV5-5	15	-	TRBJ1-2	-	CASSLGARQAYGYTF	TGTGCCAGCAGCCTGGGGGCCCGACAGGCGTATGGCTACACCTTC
TRBV6-1	15	-	TRBJ2-3	-	CASSDGRASTDTQYF	TGTGCCAGCAGTGACGGCAGGGCTAGCACAGATACGCAGTATTTT
TRBV5-1	16	TRBD2	TRBJ2-2	-	CASSPGGFRDTGELFF	TGCGCCAGCAGCCCGGGGGGGTTTAGAGACACCGGGGAGCTGTTTTTT
TRBV10-3	13	-	TRBJ1-6	-	CAIRGSYNSPLHF	TGTGCCATCCGAGGCAGCTATAATTCACCCCTCCACTTT
TRBV21-1	12	-	TRBJ1-2	-	CARTGIDYGYTF	TGTGCCAGGACAGGGATAGACTATGGCTACACCTTC
TRBV4-1	13	TRBD1	TRBJ2-1	few	CASSQTWDREQFF	TGCGCCAGCAGCCAGACGTGGGACAGGGAGCAGTTCTTC
TRBV28	16	TRBD1	TRBJ2-7	-	CASSVKTGVHTYEQYF	TGTGCCAGCAGTGTGAAGACAGGGGTACATACCTACGAGCAGTACTTC
TRBV5-1	14	TRBD2	TRBJ2-7	-	CASSLGTSKYEQYF	TGCGCCAGCAGCTTAGGGACTAGCAAGTACGAGCAGTACTTC
TRBV5-4	17	-	TRBJ2-3	-	CASSLGARGLGTDTQYF	TGTGCCAGCAGCTTGGGGGCCAGGGGTTTAGGGACAGATACGCAGTATTTT
TRBV10-3	14	TRBD1	TRBJ1-5	few	CAIKETGGNQPQHF	TGTGCCATCAAAGAAACAGGGGGCAATCAGCCCCAGCATTTT
TRBV2	13	-	TRBJ1-2	-	CASGGQGTYGYTF	TGTGCCAGCGGGGGCCAGGGGACCTATGGCTACACCTTC
TRBV5-6	17	TRBD1	TRBJ1-5	few	CASSSMDREIGNQPQHF	TGTGCCAGCAGCTCCATGGACAGGGAAATAGGCAATCAGCCCCAGCATTTT